The 9 T cell receptor beta chains reported below all come from one sample, sequenced in a study of blood T cell repertoires in COVID-19. Assay used: immunoSEQ multiplex PCR; TCRdb lists only in-frame clones, some missing. The table shows 100,000 or so clones, with around 90% occurring only once. Input material: peripheral blood. Receptors were obtained from a man aged 70 or older with acute or convalescent COVID-19.

This chain connects TRBV19 to TRBJ1-3; D ambiguous. The CDR3 consists of 15 residues. Germline V gene lookup returns CDR1 LNHDA and CDR2 SQIVND (reference sequence). Trimming took off 5 bases at V and 1 base at J, with 12 bases between the two ends. DNA of the CDR3: TGTGCCAGTAGTCCCCGACTGTGGTCTGGAAACACCATATATTTT. Translation gives CASSPRLWSGNTIYF.

As for this clone: One end of the junction is discordant with germline, which a read error may explain. This chain joins TRBV7-7 and TRBJ2-3; 8 positions agree with TRBD2. The V gene's germline CDR1 is SSHAT and CDR2 FNYEAQ (reference sequence). The CDR3 length is 16 residues. CDR3 nucleotide sequence: TGTGCTAGCAGCACGGGACTAGATCCCCTCACAGATACGCAGTATTTT. It yields the protein CASSTGLDPLTDTQYF.

This rearrangement joins TRBV27 to TRBJ1-1, with D possibly matching TRBD1 (6 bases). There are 13 residues in the CDR3. Germline CDR1 and CDR2: MNHEY and SMNVEV (reference sequence). V lost 3 bases and J lost 4, with 9 bases in between. The CDR3: CASSLAGATEAFF. The CDR3 bases are TGTGCCAGCAGTTTGGCAGGGGCCACTGAAGCTTTCTTT.

This sequence joins TRBV19 and TRBJ1-1; 9 bases align to TRBD1. J was trimmed by 8 bases and V by 5 bases; bases with no gene match: 6. Germline CDR1 and CDR2: LNHDA and SQIVND (reference sequence). There are 13 residues in the CDR3. Here the CDR3 reads CASSPGQGYEAFF. DNA of the CDR3: TGTGCCAGTAGTCCGGGACAGGGTTACGAAGCTTTCTTT.

The chain couples TRBV30 to TRBJ1-2; D not certain. Per the germline V gene, CDR1 is GTSNPN and CDR2 is SVGIG (reference sequence). The CDR3 is 12 residues long. Trimming removed 2 bases from V and 5 bases from J, with 9 bases in between. Here the CDR3 reads CAWSHLKYGYTF. Written as DNA, the CDR3 is TGTGCCTGGAGTCACCTAAAGTATGGCTACACCTTC.

This sequence joins TRBV4-2 and TRBJ1-4; D is perhaps TRBD1 (6 bases). Trimming took 0 bases from V and 8 from J, leaving 13 bases between them. Looked up from germline, CDR1 is LGHNA and CDR2 is YNFKEQ. The CDR3 extends over 15 amino acids. CDR3: CASSQDTGRREKLFF. The CDR3 nucleotides are TGTGCCAGCAGCCAAGATACAGGGCGCCGAGAAAAACTGTTTTTT.

The rearrangement links TRBV5-4 to TRBJ2-4, with D possibly being TRBD1 (6 bases). There are 14 residues in the CDR3. CDR1 and CDR2 from the germline V gene are SGHNT and YYREEE (reference sequence). V lost 4 bases, J lost 4 bases, and 12 bases lay in between. This CDR3 reads CASSRSGTKNIQYF. Here the CDR3 DNA reads TGTGCCAGCAGCCGATCCGGGACAAAAAACATTCAGTACTTC.

The rearrangement links TRBV5-6 to TRBJ1-5, with 12 bases fitting TRBD1. The CDR3 consists of 14 residues. V lost 5 bases and J lost 6; bases outside the gene matches: 3. Germline CDR1 reads SGHDT; CDR2 reads YYEEEE. For the CDR3, the DNA is TGTGCCAGCAGTTGGGGACAGGGGGCTCAGCCCCAGCATTTT. It is translated as CASSWGQGAQPQHF.

This clone was seen only once. The J gene is TRBJ1-3, the V gene TRBV10-2; possible D gene TRBD1, 5 bases. This CDR3 has 13 residues. Trimming took off 2 bases at V and 7 bases at J, with 9 bases between the two ends. CDR1 and CDR2 (germline): WSHSY, SAAADI. The CDR3 loop reads CASSEIQGNTIYF. The CDR3 DNA reads TGCGCCAGCAGTGAGATTCAGGGTAACACCATATATTTT.